The 13 T cell receptor beta chains presented below share a single source sample, sequenced in a study of T cells of healthy individuals. TCRdb re-called the 5' RACE reads through MiXCR, storing one row per CDR3 protein. The data show about 41,000 distinct CDR3 sequences, with 4% to 5.5% seen just once and about 10% held by the top ten. The source of these receptors is a human donor in good health.

This clonotype came up many times. This rearrangement joins TRBV2 to TRBJ2-1; D is unresolved. The V end lost 1 base, the J end lost 0 bases, and 10 bases lay between the germline ends. From germline, CDR1 is SNHLY and CDR2 FYNNEI. This CDR3 comprises 16 residues. The CDR3 sequence is CASSEVGFSSYNEQFF. Written as DNA, the CDR3 is TGTGCCAGCAGTGAAGTCGGATTTAGCTCCTACAATGAGCAGTTCTTC. Together with reference TRBV2 and TRBJ2-1, the CDR3 gives the full variable domain: EPEVTQTPSHQVTQMGQEVILRCVPISNHLYFYWYRQILGQKVEFLVSFYNNEISEKSEIFDDQFSVERPDGSNFTLKIRSTKLEDSAMYFCASSEVGFSSYNEQFFGPGTRLTVL.

This clonotype was recorded many times. This chain connects TRBV5-6 to TRBJ2-7; D possibly corresponds to TRBD1 (5 bases). Germline V gives CDR1 SGHDT, CDR2 YYEEEE. Trimming cost V 0 bases and J 7 bases, with 8 bases left between them. The CDR3 has 12 residues. The CDR3 DNA sequence: TGTGCCAGCAGCTTGGAAGGGGATGAGCAGTACTTC. Its protein product is CASSLEGDEQYF.

A note on this clonotype: A junction end diverges from the germline sequence, so it may reflect a read error. This chain connects TRBV20-1 to TRBJ2-7, with TRBD2 identical over 10 bases. Germline V lookup: CDR1 DFQATT, CDR2 SNEGSKA (reference sequence). CDR3 length equals 18 residues. The CDR3 sequence: CSARDFASGSAESSEQYF. CDR3 DNA: TGCAGTGCTAGAGATTTCGCTAGCGGGAGTGCAGAATCCTCCGAGCAGTACTTC.

The gene calls are TRBV20-1 and TRBJ1-1; no firm D call. CDR1 DFQATT and CDR2 SNEGSKA come from the germline V gene (reference sequence). CDR3 length equals 14 residues. Trimming removed 7 bases from V and 1 base from J, with 16 bases in between. The CDR3 DNA reads TGCAGTGTTAGCCGACCAGGAGGGAACACTGAAGCTTTCTTT. Amino acids: CSVSRPGGNTEAFF.

This clonotype was recorded many times. V usage is TRBV9 and J usage is TRBJ2-7, with D perhaps TRBD1 (6 bases). This CDR3 has 15 residues. Deletions cut 4 bases from V and 4 bases from J, with 18 bases between. The V gene's germline CDR1 is SGDLS and CDR2 YYNGEE. DNA of the CDR3: TGTGCCAGCAGCACCCGGGACACCCCACCTTACGAGCAGTACTTC. Amino acid sequence: CASSTRDTPPYEQYF.

This clonotype was detected many times. The chain is built from TRBV9 and TRBJ1-6; TRBD1 matches 8 bases. Losses at the gene ends were 4 bases for V and 6 bases for J; bases not matched to a gene: 6. The CDR3 sequence is 15 residues long. The germline gives CDR1 SGDLS, CDR2 YYNGEE. The CDR3 DNA is TGTGCCAGCAGCCCAGGACAGGGCCCTAATTCACCCCTCCACTTT. It codes for CASSPGQGPNSPLHF.

In this sample, this clonotype turned up many times. The chain has TRBV7-9 and TRBJ1-1, with a possible D match to TRBD1 (5 bases). Germline values: CDR1 SEHNR, CDR2 FQNEAQ (reference sequence). CDR3 length: 15 amino acids. V dropped 4 bases and J dropped 1 base, with 13 bases sitting between them. The CDR3 reads CASSSSDIPNTEAFF. CDR3 bases: TGTGCCAGCAGCTCATCGGACATCCCGAACACTGAAGCTTTCTTT.

Ten or more counts support this clonotype. The chain uses TRBV7-8 and TRBJ2-5; D not resolved. Germline CDR1 and CDR2: SGHVS and FQNEAQ. V was clipped by 2 bases and J by 3 bases, with 7 bases between them. CDR3 length: 13 amino acids. The CDR3 coding sequence is TGTGCCAGCAGCTTACCGAGAAAAGAGACCCAGTACTTC. Its protein is CASSLPRKETQYF.

This clonotype has a count of ten or more. This chain joins TRBV6-5 and TRBJ1-1; tentatively, D is TRBD1 (6 bases). CDR1 and CDR2 from the germline V gene are MNHEY and SVGAGI. The V end lost 4 bases, the J end lost 2 bases, and 17 bases lay between the germline ends. The CDR3 has 16 residues. CDR3 nucleotides: TGTGCCAGCAGTTCCTCCCTGTACAGGGTCAACACTGAAGCTTTCTTT. Translation: CASSSSLYRVNTEAFF.

The sample holds many counts of this clonotype. The chain recombines TRBV7-8 with TRBJ1-1; no reliable D call. The CDR3 runs to 16 residues. Trimming cost V 5 bases and J 0 bases, with 16 bases left between them. Germline V gives CDR1 SGHVS, CDR2 FQNEAQ. The CDR3 protein is CASSPRRGTMNTEAFF. The CDR3 nucleotides are TGTGCCAGCAGCCCACGACGAGGCACTATGAACACTGAAGCTTTCTTT.

This clonotype was found a few times. The chain recombines TRBV30 with TRBJ2-5; D gene ambiguous. The CDR3 is made up of 12 amino acids. V was cut by 2 bases and J by 5 bases, with 9 bases left in between. Germline V lookup: CDR1 GTSNPN, CDR2 SVGIG (reference sequence). The CDR3 bases are TGTGCCTGGAGTCCAGCCTCCGAGACCCAGTACTTC. It specifies CAWSPASETQYF.

This clonotype was counted a few times. The J gene is TRBJ2-1, the V gene TRBV5-1; D is uncertain. The CDR3 has 17 amino acids. From germline, CDR1 is SGHRS and CDR2 YFSETQ. V lost 0 bases, J lost 0 bases, and 13 bases lay in between. Here the CDR3 DNA reads TGCGCCAGCAGCTTGGAGGTCGGCCTAAGCTCCTACAATGAGCAGTTCTTC. Encoded protein: CASSLEVGLSSYNEQFF.

This clonotype has ten or more counts. The rearrangement uses TRBV25-1 and TRBJ2-3; the D is unclear. The CDR3 length is 13 residues. Trimming cost V 3 bases and J 3 bases, with 7 bases left between them. Per germline, CDR1 MGHDK and CDR2 SYGVNS. The CDR3 sequence is CASSDPGTDTQYF. CDR3 sequence (DNA): TGTGCCAGCAGTGATCCCGGAACAGATACGCAGTATTTT.